This T cell receptor beta chain was obtained from a study of blood T cell repertoires in COVID-19. Study as a whole: The United States, Italy and Spain provided the acute and convalescent COVID-19 samples. From T cells, B-cell-depleted T cells, or PBMCs came the material, which was cDNA or gDNA.

As originally analysed: Nucleated cell number was recorded as an estimate derived from reference gene primer amplification. The data were produced by immunoSEQ multiplex PCR, yet TCRdb's version contains in-frame clones alone and is incomplete. V, J and clone size were drawn from that table, and D and trimming were deduced from the DNA. The table lists fewer than 130,000 clones, 80% to 90% of them singletons. This clone was seen just once. The material sequenced was peripheral blood. This sequence was found in a woman of 80 years or more with acute or convalescent COVID-19.

CDR3 in DNA: TGTGCCAGCAGCCAAGACACGGGGGGAGACGAGCAGTACTTC. Protein: CASSQDTGGDEQYF. The V call is TRBV7-2, the J call TRBJ2-7, with TRBD2 identical over 7 bases. CDR3 length: 14 amino acids. V shed 5 bases, J shed 5 bases, and the junction held 9 bases outside the gene matches. The V gene's germline CDR1 is SGHTA and CDR2 FQGNSA.